This T cell receptor (beta chain) was retrieved from a study of identical twins. Whole-study results and caveats: There were fewer insertions in abundant cord blood beta clonotypes, but memory repertoires showed no such pattern. Twin pairs' shared out-of-frame alpha sequences were enriched in low generation probability.

The CDR3 has 15 amino acids. The germline V gene encodes CDR1 LNHNV and CDR2 YYDKDF (reference sequence). The ends lost 0 bases at V and 10 bases at J; junction bases unmatched: 8. This clonotype was observed many times. Its target is unknown. TCRdb passed the 5' RACE reads through MiXCR, listing each CDR3 protein once. This sample has 310,000 or so distinct CDR3 sequences, with more than 6.5% found just once. These records were also assigned to another study, of yellow fever vaccine responses in identical twins. From that second work: Twins' vaccine T cell responses reportedly seemed partly convergent and partly personalized.

Input material: memory (CD45RO+) T cells sorted from blood. The origin of this receptor is a woman younger than 30 in good health. The chain employs TRBV15 and TRBJ2-1, with 8 bases identical to TRBD2. Written as DNA, the CDR3 is TGTGCCACCAGCAGAGATCACGGGAGGGCCCGGGAGCAGTTCTTC. It is translated as CATSRDHGRAREQFF.